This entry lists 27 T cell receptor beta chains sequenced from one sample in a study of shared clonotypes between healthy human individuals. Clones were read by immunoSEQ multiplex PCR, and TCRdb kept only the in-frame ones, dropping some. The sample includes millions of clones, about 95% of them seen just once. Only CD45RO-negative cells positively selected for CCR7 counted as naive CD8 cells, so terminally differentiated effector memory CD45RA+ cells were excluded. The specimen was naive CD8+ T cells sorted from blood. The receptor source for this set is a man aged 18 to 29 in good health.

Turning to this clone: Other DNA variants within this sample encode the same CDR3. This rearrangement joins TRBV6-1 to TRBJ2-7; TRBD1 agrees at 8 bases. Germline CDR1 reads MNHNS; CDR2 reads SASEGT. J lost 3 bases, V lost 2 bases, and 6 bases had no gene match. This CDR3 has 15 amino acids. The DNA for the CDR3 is TGTGCCAGCAGTGAATTAGACAGGGGAGGCTACGAGCAGTACTTC. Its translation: CASSELDRGGYEQYF.

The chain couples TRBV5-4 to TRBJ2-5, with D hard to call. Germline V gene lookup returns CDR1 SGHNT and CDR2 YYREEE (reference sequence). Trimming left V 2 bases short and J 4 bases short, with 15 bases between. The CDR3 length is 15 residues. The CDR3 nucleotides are TGTGCCAGCAGCTTTCGACTCGGCAGTGGAGAGACCCAGTACTTC. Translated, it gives CASSFRLGSGETQYF.

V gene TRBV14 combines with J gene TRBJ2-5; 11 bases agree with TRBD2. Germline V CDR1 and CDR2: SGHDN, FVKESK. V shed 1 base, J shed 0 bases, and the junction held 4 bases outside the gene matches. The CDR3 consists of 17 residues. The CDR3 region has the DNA TGTGCCAGCAGCCAAGGACTAGCGGGATTATACCAAGAGACCCAGTACTTC. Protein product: CASSQGLAGLYQETQYF.

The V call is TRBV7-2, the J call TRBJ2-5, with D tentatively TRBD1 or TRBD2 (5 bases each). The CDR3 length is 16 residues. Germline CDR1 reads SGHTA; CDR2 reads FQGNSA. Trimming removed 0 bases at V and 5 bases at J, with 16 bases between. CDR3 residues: CASSLAVGTPGETQYF. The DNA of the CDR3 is TGTGCCAGCAGCTTAGCGGTCGGGACCCCTGGGGAGACCCAGTACTTC.

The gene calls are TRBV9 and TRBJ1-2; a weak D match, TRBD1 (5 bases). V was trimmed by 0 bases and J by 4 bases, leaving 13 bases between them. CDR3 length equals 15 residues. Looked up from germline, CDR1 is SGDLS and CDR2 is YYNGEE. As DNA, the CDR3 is TGTGCCAGCAGCGTAGCTGCAGGGAACTCCTATGGCTACACCTTC. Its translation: CASSVAAGNSYGYTF.

CDR3 loop: CASSLGSRGQAHYTGELFF. CDR3 nucleotides: TGTGCCAGCAGCTTAGGGTCCAGGGGACAAGCCCATTACACCGGGGAGCTGTTTTTT. The chain links TRBV13 to TRBJ2-2; D is possibly TRBD1 (6 bases). CDR1 is PRHDT, CDR2 FYEKMQ, per germline (reference sequence). The CDR3 has 19 amino acids. The V gene lost 0 bases and the J gene lost 3 bases, with 20 bases spanning the gap.

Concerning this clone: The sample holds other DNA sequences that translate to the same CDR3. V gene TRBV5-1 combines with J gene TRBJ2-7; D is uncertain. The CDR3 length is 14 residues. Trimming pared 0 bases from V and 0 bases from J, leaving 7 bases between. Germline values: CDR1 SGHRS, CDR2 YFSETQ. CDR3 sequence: CASSLAGYSYEQYF. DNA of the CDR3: TGCGCCAGCAGCTTGGCCGGATACTCCTACGAGCAGTACTTC.

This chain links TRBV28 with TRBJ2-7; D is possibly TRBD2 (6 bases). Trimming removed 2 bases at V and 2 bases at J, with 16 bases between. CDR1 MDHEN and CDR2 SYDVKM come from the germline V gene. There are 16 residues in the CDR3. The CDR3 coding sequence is TGTGCCAGCAGTTTACCGTTGGGCAGGGAGGCCTACGAGCAGTACTTC. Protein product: CASSLPLGREAYEQYF.

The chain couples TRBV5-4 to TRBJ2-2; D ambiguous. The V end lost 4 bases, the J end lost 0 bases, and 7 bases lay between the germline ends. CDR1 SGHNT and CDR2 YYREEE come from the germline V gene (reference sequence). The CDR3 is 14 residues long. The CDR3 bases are TGTGCCAGCAGCCCCGGGTCGAACACCGGGGAGCTGTTTTTT. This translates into CASSPGSNTGELFF.

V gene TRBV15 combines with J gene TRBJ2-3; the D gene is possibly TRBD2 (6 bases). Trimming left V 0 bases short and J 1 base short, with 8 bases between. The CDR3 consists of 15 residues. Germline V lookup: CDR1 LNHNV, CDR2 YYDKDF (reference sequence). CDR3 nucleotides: TGTGCCACCAGCAGAGACGGGGGAGGCACAGATACGCAGTATTTT. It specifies CATSRDGGGTDTQYF.

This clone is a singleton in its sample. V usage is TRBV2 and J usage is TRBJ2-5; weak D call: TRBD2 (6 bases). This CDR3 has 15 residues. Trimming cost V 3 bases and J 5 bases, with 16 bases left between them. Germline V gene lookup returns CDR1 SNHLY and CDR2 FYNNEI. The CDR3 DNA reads TGTGCCAGCAGTGATGCGGGACGGGATGAGGAGACCCAGTACTTC. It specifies CASSDAGRDEETQYF.

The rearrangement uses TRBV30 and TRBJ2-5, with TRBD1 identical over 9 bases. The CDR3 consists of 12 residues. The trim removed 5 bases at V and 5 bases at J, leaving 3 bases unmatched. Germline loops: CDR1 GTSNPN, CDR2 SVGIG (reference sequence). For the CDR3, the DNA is TGTGCCTGGGACAGGGGGTTGGAGACCCAGTACTTC. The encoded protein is CAWDRGLETQYF.

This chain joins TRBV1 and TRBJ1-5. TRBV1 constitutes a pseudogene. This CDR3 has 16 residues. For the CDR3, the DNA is TGCACCAGCAGCCACTGCGGGGATTATAGCAATCAGCCCCAGCATTTT. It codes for CTSSHCGDYSNQPQHF.

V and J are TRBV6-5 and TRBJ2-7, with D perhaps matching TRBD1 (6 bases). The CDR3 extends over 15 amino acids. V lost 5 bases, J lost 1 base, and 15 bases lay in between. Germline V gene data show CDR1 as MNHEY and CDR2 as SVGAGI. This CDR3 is CASSSPPQGSYEQYF. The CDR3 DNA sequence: TGTGCCAGCAGTAGCCCCCCACAGGGATCCTACGAGCAGTACTTC.

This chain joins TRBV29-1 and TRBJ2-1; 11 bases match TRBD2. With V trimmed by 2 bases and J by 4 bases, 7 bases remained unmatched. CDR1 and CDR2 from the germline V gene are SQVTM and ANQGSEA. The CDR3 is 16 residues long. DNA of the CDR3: TGCAGCGTTGAACCTCAGGGACTAGCGGCATACAATGAGCAGTTCTTC. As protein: CSVEPQGLAAYNEQFF.

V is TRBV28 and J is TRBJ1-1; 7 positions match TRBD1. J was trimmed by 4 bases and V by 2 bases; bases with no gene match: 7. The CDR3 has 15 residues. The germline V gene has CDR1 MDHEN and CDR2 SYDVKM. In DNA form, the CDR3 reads TGTGCCAGCAGTTTAGGCGGGACAGTTTTCACTGAAGCTTTCTTT. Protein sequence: CASSLGGTVFTEAFF.

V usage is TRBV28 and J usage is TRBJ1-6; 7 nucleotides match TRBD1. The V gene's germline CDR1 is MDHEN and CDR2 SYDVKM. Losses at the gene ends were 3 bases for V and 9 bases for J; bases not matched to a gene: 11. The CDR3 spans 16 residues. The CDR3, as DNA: TGTGCCAGCAGTTTTTTCTTGGGACAGTTTTCTTCACCCCTCCACTTT. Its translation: CASSFFLGQFSSPLHF.

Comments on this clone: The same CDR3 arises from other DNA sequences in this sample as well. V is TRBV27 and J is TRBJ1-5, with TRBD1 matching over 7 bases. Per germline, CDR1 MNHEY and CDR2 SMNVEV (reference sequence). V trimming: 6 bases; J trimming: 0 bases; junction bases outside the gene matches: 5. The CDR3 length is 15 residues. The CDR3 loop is CASRPGTDSNQPQHF. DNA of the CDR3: TGTGCCAGCAGACCCGGGACAGATAGCAATCAGCCCCAGCATTTT.

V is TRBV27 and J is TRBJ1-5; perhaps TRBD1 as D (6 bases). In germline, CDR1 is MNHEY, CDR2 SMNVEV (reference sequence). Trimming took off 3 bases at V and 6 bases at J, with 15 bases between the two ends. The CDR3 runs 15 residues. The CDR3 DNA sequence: TGTGCCAGCAGTTTGGTGCCAGGGGCCGCTCAGCCCCAGCATTTT. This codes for CASSLVPGAAQPQHF.

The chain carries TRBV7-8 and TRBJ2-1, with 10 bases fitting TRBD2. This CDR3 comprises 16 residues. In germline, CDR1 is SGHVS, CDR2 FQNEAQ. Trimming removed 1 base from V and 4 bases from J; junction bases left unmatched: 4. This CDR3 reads CASSLGPSGSYNEQFF. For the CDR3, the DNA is TGTGCCAGCAGCTTAGGCCCTAGCGGGAGTTACAATGAGCAGTTCTTC.

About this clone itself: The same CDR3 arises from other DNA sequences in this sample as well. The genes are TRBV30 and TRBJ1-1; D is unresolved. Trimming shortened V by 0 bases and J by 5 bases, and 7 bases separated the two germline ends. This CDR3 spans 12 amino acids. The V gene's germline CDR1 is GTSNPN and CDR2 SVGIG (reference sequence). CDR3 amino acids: CAWSVSVTEAFF. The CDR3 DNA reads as TGTGCCTGGAGTGTAAGCGTAACTGAAGCTTTCTTT. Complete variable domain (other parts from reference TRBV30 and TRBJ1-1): SQTIHQWPATLVQPVGSPLSLECTVEGTSNPNLYWYRQAAGRGLQLLFYSVGIGQISSEVPQNLSASRPQDRQFILSSKKLLLSDSGFYLCAWSVSVTEAFFGQGTRLTVV.

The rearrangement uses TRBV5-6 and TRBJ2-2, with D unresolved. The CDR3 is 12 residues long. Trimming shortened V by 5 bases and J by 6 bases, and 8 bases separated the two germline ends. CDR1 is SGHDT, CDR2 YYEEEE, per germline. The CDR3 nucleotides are TGTGCCAGCAGATCCGACGCCGGGGAGCTGTTTTTT. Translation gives CASRSDAGELFF.

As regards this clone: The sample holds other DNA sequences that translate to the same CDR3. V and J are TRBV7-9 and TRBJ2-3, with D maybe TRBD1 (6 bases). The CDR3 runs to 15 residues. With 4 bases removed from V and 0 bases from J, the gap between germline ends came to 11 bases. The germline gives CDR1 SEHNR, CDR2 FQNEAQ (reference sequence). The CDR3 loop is CASSSTGISTDTQYF. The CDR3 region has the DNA TGTGCCAGCAGCTCAACAGGGATTAGCACAGATACGCAGTATTTT.

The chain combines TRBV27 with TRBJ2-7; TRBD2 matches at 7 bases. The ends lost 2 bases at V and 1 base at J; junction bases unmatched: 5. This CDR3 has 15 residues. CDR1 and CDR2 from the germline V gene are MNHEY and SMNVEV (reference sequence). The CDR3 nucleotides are TGTGCCAGCAGTTTACGGGGACTACTATCCTACGAGCAGTACTTC. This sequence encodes CASSLRGLLSYEQYF.

The CDR3 DNA follows: TGCAGCGTTGGTGGGGCGGGGACTGAAGCTTTCTTT. The encoded protein is CSVGGAGTEAFF. The V call is TRBV29-1, the J call TRBJ1-1; tentative D call: TRBD1 (5 bases). The CDR3 spans 12 residues. V shed 4 bases and J shed 5 bases, with 11 bases lying between them. Germline CDR1 reads SQVTM; CDR2 reads ANQGSEA. Variable domain in full (rest from reference TRBV29-1 and TRBJ1-1): SAVISQKPSRDICQRGTSLTIQCQVDSQVTMMFWYRQQPGQSLTLIATANQGSEATYESGFVIDKFPISRPNLTFSTLTVSNMSPEDSSIYLCSVGGAGTEAFFGQGTRLTVV.

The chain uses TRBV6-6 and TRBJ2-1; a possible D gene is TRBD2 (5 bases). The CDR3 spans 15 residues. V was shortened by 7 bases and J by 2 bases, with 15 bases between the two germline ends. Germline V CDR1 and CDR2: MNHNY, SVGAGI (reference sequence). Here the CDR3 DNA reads TGTGCCAGCACAACCGGGATTCAACCCTACAATGAGCAGTTCTTC. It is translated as CASTTGIQPYNEQFF.

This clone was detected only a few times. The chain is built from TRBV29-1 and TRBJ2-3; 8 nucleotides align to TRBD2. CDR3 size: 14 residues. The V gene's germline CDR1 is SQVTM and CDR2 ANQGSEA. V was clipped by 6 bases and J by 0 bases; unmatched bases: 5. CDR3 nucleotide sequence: TGCAGCGTGTCTGAGCGGGGGAGCACAGATACGCAGTATTTT. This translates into CSVSERGSTDTQYF.